The clone carrying this T cell receptor (beta chain) was observed a few times. These data come from a study of cytomegalovirus exposure and HLA in healthy donors. CDR1 and CDR2 (germline): MNHEY, SMNVEV (reference sequence). Trimming removed 1 base at V and 6 bases at J, with 13 bases between. The CDR3 is made up of 15 amino acids. PCR used 60 Vbeta primers and 13 Jbeta primers. In the study's own analysis: In a later analysis, the count reached some 83 million unique TCR beta chains, with approximately 10 million shared. TCRdb's copy holds only in-frame clones and misses some; the assay was immunoSEQ multiplex PCR. That table gives V, J and clone size, and the DNA gave D and trimming. The table lists more than 80,000 clones, roughly 77% of them singletons, with 2.5% in the top ten.

The V and J genes are TRBV27 and TRBJ1-5; possible D gene TRBD1, 5 bases. What was sequenced was PBMCs. This receptor was taken from a man in his forties or fifties in good health and CMV-seronegative. The CDR3 region has the DNA TGTGCCAGCAGTTTATGGGGGGGGAGGGGTCAGCCCCAGCATTTT. Translation gives CASSLWGGRGQPQHF.